This TCR beta chain was identified in a study of blood T cell repertoires in COVID-19. About the research overall: Material from acute and convalescent COVID-19 was sourced from the United States, Italy and Spain. Sources were T cells, B-cell-depleted T cells, or PBMCs; the material itself was cDNA or gDNA.

Per the original data handling: Cell counts per sample came from amplifying reference gene primers. The table came from immunoSEQ multiplex PCR; TCRdb's copy has only in-frame clones and leaves some out. V, J and clone size derive from that table, while D and trimming were established from the DNA sequence. The top ten hold about 5.5% of the sample, which has 200,000 to 250,000 clones, 80% seen once. Germline loops: CDR1 PRHDT, CDR2 FYEKMQ (reference sequence). The CDR3 spans 14 residues. The J segment lost 6 bases and the V segment lost 8 bases, leaving 12 bases of the junction unmatched. This clone was picked up a small number of times.

The source material was peripheral blood. The sequence was obtained from a woman in her seventies with acute or convalescent COVID-19. V is TRBV13 and J is TRBJ1-2, with 7 bases matching TRBD1. The CDR3 DNA follows: TGTGCCAGCCGGGGGCCAGGGGGTTTTCATGGCTACACCTTC. Translation gives CASRGPGGFHGYTF.